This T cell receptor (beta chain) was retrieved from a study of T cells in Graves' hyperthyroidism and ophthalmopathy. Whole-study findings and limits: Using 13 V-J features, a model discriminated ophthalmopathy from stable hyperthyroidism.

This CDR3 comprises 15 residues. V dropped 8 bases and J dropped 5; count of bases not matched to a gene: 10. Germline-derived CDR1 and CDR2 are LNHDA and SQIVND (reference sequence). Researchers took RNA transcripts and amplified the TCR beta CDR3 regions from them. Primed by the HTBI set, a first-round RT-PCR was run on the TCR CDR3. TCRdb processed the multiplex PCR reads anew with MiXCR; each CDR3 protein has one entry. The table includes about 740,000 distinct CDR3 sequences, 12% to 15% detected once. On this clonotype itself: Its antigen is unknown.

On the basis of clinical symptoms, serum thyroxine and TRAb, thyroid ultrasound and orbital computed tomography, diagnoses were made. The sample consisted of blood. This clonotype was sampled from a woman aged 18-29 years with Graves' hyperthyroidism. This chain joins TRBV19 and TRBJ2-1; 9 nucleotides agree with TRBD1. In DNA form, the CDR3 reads TGTGCCAGTCGGGACGACAGGGGGGTAAACAATGAGCAGTTCTTC. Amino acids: CASRDDRGVNNEQFF.